The 23 T cell receptor beta chains given below trace back to one sample, sequenced in a study of Ad26.COV2.S vaccination and SARS-CoV-2 variants. The repertoire was sequenced with immunoSEQ multiplex PCR; TCRdb's copy has only in-frame clones and lacks some. Of some 520,000 clones in the sample, around 85% were seen once. Treatment reported: some 19 received Ad26.COV2.S at low or high dose, single or two shots; about 5 received placebo; per-sample allocation not given. Day 63 after the first vaccine or placebo injection was the time point for sampling. Specimen: peripheral blood, collected in a trial of Ad26.COV2.S vaccine versus placebo. These receptors all stem from a person between 18 and 65 years old who received the Ad26.COV2.S COVID-19 vaccine or a placebo.

This sequence joins TRBV5-1 and TRBJ2-2; 14 positions match TRBD2. Germline CDR1 SGHRS, CDR2 YFSETQ. The ends lost 0 bases at V and 0 bases at J; junction bases unmatched: 10. The length of the CDR3 is 21 residues. The CDR3 is CASSLGPGLAGGRTNTGELFF. The CDR3 bases are TGCGCCAGCAGCTTGGGTCCCGGACTAGCGGGAGGCCGAACGAACACCGGGGAGCTGTTTTTT.

J is TRBJ2-4 and V is TRBV9; D gene uncertain. CDR3 size: 15 residues. The germline V gene encodes CDR1 SGDLS and CDR2 YYNGEE. Trimming took off 0 bases at V and 2 bases at J, with 9 bases between the two ends. The CDR3 loop reads CASSVDGSSKNIQYF. For the CDR3, the DNA is TGTGCCAGCAGCGTAGATGGTAGCTCCAAAAACATTCAGTACTTC.

The chain employs TRBV28 and TRBJ1-6, with a weak D call TRBD1 (5 bases). The V gene lost 10 bases and the J gene lost 0 bases, with 10 bases spanning the gap. The CDR3 loop spans 14 amino acids. Germline CDR1 is MDHEN and CDR2 is SYDVKM. The CDR3 nucleotides read TGTGCCACCCCAGGGAGCTCCTATAATTCACCCCTCCACTTT. This codes for CATPGSSYNSPLHF.

This chain connects TRBV10-3 to TRBJ2-1, with 9 bases aligning to TRBD1. The CDR3 consists of 14 residues. V lost 6 bases and J lost 6; bases outside the gene matches: 6. Germline loops: CDR1 ENHRY, CDR2 SYGVKD. The CDR3 region is CAISGDRVGNEQFF. The CDR3 region has the DNA TGTGCCATCAGCGGGGACAGGGTAGGCAATGAGCAGTTCTTC.

This chain connects TRBV30 to TRBJ2-1; 7 bases are shared with TRBD2. CDR1 and CDR2 from the germline V gene are GTSNPN and SVGIG (reference sequence). Trimming at V came to 0 bases and at J to 6 bases, leaving 11 bases not matched to a gene. The CDR3 contains 16 residues. The CDR3: CAWSVQREGLGNEQFF. CDR3 DNA sequence: TGTGCCTGGAGTGTGCAGAGGGAGGGCCTTGGCAATGAGCAGTTCTTC.

V and J are TRBV7-3 and TRBJ2-5; 12 bases fit TRBD2. Germline V gene sequence: CDR1 SGHTA, CDR2 FQGTGA. The junction had 3 bases not matched to a gene; V was cut back by 3 bases and J by 1 base. The CDR3 runs to 16 residues. As DNA, the CDR3 is TGTGCCAGCAGCTTCGGGACTAGCGGGCCCCAAGAGACCCAGTACTTC. As protein: CASSFGTSGPQETQYF.

The chain uses TRBV19 and TRBJ2-7; D is ambiguous. CDR1 is LNHDA and CDR2 is SQIVND in the germline V gene (reference sequence). Trimming took off 3 bases at V and 2 bases at J, with 5 bases between the two ends. The length of the CDR3 is 12 residues. The CDR3 sequence is CASSIGTYEQYF. In DNA form, the CDR3 reads TGTGCCAGTAGTATCGGTACCTACGAGCAGTACTTC.

The chain recombines TRBV28 with TRBJ1-2; D gene ambiguous. Deletions cut 8 bases from V and 2 bases from J, with 6 bases between. Looked up from germline, CDR1 is MDHEN and CDR2 is SYDVKM. The length of the CDR3 is 11 residues. The CDR3 loop is CASYTNYGYTF. The CDR3, as DNA: TGTGCCAGCTACACAAACTATGGCTACACCTTC.

The rearrangement uses TRBV5-4 and TRBJ2-2, with 10 bases that match TRBD2. The germline CDR1 and CDR2 sequences are SGHNT and YYREEE (reference sequence). Trimming took 2 bases from V and 4 from J; bases not matched to a gene: 8. The CDR3 is 17 amino acids. The CDR3: CASSLDLAGVSTGELFF. The CDR3 coding sequence is TGTGCCAGCAGCTTAGATCTAGCGGGAGTATCCACCGGGGAGCTGTTTTTT.

The CDR3 DNA is TGTGCCAGCAGCCCAGACCCCGTGACAAGCTCCTACGAGCAGTACTTC. This encodes CASSPDPVTSSYEQYF. This rearrangement joins TRBV5-4 to TRBJ2-7; no reliable D call. Trimming stripped 4 bases from V and 0 bases from J, with 17 bases between. In germline, CDR1 is SGHNT, CDR2 YYREEE (reference sequence). The CDR3 extends over 16 amino acids.

The J gene is TRBJ2-1, the V gene TRBV5-1; D unresolved. This CDR3 is built from 15 residues. V gave up 0 bases and J gave up 0 bases, with 7 bases separating them. From germline, CDR1 is SGHRS and CDR2 YFSETQ. The CDR3 here is CASSLEWRSYNEQFF. The CDR3 DNA reads as TGCGCCAGCAGCTTGGAGTGGCGCTCCTACAATGAGCAGTTCTTC. The full variable domain, in which reference TRBV5-1 and TRBJ2-1 provide the parts outside the CDR3, is KAGVTQTPRYLIKTRGQQVTLSCSPISGHRSVSWYQQTPGQGLQFLFEYFSETQRNKGNFPGRFSGRQFSNSRSEMNVSTLELGDSALYLCASSLEWRSYNEQFFGPGTRLTVL.

This chain links TRBV11-2 with TRBJ2-2; D is unresolved. In germline, CDR1 is SGHAT, CDR2 FQNNGV. The CDR3 runs to 11 residues. V was cut by 5 bases and J by 7 bases, with 5 bases left in between. The CDR3 DNA reads as TGTGCCAGCAGCAGCGACGGGGAGCTGTTTTTT. Its translation is CASSSDGELFF.

This clone was detected a few times. DNA of the CDR3: TGTGCCAGCAGCGTAGACGCGGGAGGTTCTTTCACAGATACGCAGTATTTT. This gives the protein CASSVDAGGSFTDTQYF. V and J are TRBV9 and TRBJ2-3; 8 nucleotides align to TRBD2. The CDR3 has 17 residues. V lost 0 bases and J lost 2; bases outside the gene matches: 8. Per germline, CDR1 SGDLS and CDR2 YYNGEE.

V usage is TRBV6-5 and J usage is TRBJ1-1, with 11 bases matching TRBD1. CDR3 size: 15 residues. Per the germline V gene, CDR1 is MNHEY and CDR2 is SVGAGI. J was trimmed by 6 bases and V by 5 bases; bases with no gene match: 8. CDR3 in DNA: TGTGCCAGCAGTAAAAGGACAGGGGGCTTCGCTGAAGCTTTCTTT. Amino acids: CASSKRTGGFAEAFF.

The rearrangement links TRBV6-1 to TRBJ1-1, with D hard to call. Germline assignment: CDR1 MNHNS and CDR2 SASEGT. V was clipped by 0 bases and J by 3 bases, with 17 bases between them. This CDR3 is 17 amino acids long. The DNA of the CDR3 is TGTGCCAGCAGTGAAGCCCCCGCCGGCAGGAGGGACACTGAAGCTTTCTTT. Translating it yields CASSEAPAGRRDTEAFF.

The chain carries TRBV30 and TRBJ1-5; D ambiguous. Between the trimmed V and J ends, which lost 3 bases and 0 bases, there was a span of 6 bases. The germline V gene encodes CDR1 GTSNPN and CDR2 SVGIG (reference sequence). CDR3 length: 13 residues. The CDR3 DNA follows: TGTGCCTGGAGCGAGCATAGCAATCAGCCCCAGCATTTT. Translation gives CAWSEHSNQPQHF.

The V gene is TRBV7-6, the J gene TRBJ2-7, with 9 bases lining up with TRBD1. The germline CDR1 and CDR2 sequences are SGHVS and FNYEAQ. Trimming at V came to 4 bases and at J to 4 bases, leaving 8 bases not matched to a gene. The CDR3 is made up of 15 amino acids. The CDR3 reads CASSWGTGRGYEQYF. In DNA form, the CDR3 reads TGTGCCAGCAGCTGGGGGACAGGGAGGGGATACGAGCAGTACTTC.

The gene calls are TRBV15 and TRBJ1-6; D is undetermined. Trimming left V 0 bases short and J 7 bases short, with 10 bases between. The CDR3 sequence is 15 residues long. Germline CDR1 and CDR2: LNHNV and YYDKDF (reference sequence). Here the CDR3 reads CATSRENSYNSPLHF. CDR3 sequence (DNA): TGTGCCACCAGCAGAGAGAACAGCTACAATTCACCCCTCCACTTT.

CDR3 in amino acids: CASSIQGYNEQFF. The CDR3 region has the DNA TGTGCCAGCAGTATCCAAGGTTACAATGAGCAGTTCTTC. The chain couples TRBV6-5 to TRBJ2-1, with D uncertain. Trimming took off 5 bases at V and 4 bases at J, with 9 bases between the two ends. The CDR3 totals 13 residues. Germline lookup yields CDR1 MNHEY and CDR2 SVGAGI.

The chain recombines TRBV6-5 with TRBJ2-3, with D perhaps assigned TRBD1 or TRBD2 (6 bases each). Germline CDR1 is MNHEY and CDR2 is SVGAGI. The CDR3 covers 15 residues. Trimming cost V 7 bases and J 5 bases, with 19 bases left between them. CDR3 sequence: CASNSGGRGLDTQYF. CDR3 coding DNA: TGTGCCAGCAATTCCGGGGGCAGAGGTTTAGATACGCAGTATTTT.

The chain joins TRBV28 to TRBJ1-3; unclear D gene. From germline, CDR1 is MDHEN and CDR2 SYDVKM. V lost 5 bases to trimming and J lost 0 bases, with 8 bases between them. This CDR3 comprises 14 residues. The CDR3 sequence: CASSTTGSGNTIYF. CDR3 coding DNA: TGTGCCAGCAGTACGACGGGCTCTGGAAACACCATATATTTT.

The V gene is TRBV6-5, the J gene TRBJ1-1; 7 bases map to TRBD1. The CDR3 runs 13 residues. From germline, CDR1 is MNHEY and CDR2 SVGAGI. V was pared by 9 bases and J by 1 base, with 5 bases of the junction left unmatched. The CDR3 nucleotides are TGTGCCAGTAGGTGGACAGGGAACACTGAAGCTTTCTTT. Protein sequence: CASRWTGNTEAFF.

The chain has TRBV28 and TRBJ1-2; D is perhaps TRBD1 (5 bases). CDR1 and CDR2 from the germline V gene are MDHEN and SYDVKM. CDR3 size: 15 residues. Trimming cost V 5 bases and J 4 bases, with 17 bases left between them. CDR3 DNA sequence: TGTGCCAGCAGTCCTATGCGGGGGGGATCCTATGGCTACACCTTC. Residues: CASSPMRGGSYGYTF.